These 26 T cell receptor beta chains were sequenced from one sample in a study of cytomegalovirus exposure and HLA in healthy donors. The PCR employed 60 Vbeta primers together with 13 Jbeta primers. TCRdb's table, derived via immunoSEQ multiplex PCR, lists solely in-frame clones and lacks some. The sample lists 95,000 to 150,000 clones; around four fifths were seen once. Sequenced input: PBMCs. The origin of the receptors is a woman aged 40 to 49 in good health and CMV-seronegative.

V usage is TRBV11-2 and J usage is TRBJ2-6, with 7 bases identical to TRBD2. The CDR3 consists of 19 residues. Germline lookup yields CDR1 SGHAT and CDR2 FQNNGV. V was pared by 4 bases and J by 0 bases, with 12 bases of the junction left unmatched. The CDR3 is CASSSLARGVHSGANVLTF. In DNA, the CDR3 is TGTGCCAGCAGCTCCCTCGCCCGGGGGGTCCACTCTGGGGCCAACGTCCTGACTTTC. The whole variable domain, filled in from reference TRBV11-2 and TRBJ2-6, reads EAGVAQSPRYKIIEKRQSVAFWCNPISGHATLYWYQQILGQGPKLLIQFQNNGVVDDSQLPKDRFSAERLKGVDSTLKIQPAKLEDSAVYLCASSSLARGVHSGANVLTFGAGSRLTVL.

This clone was picked up one time. The gene calls are TRBV6-5 and TRBJ2-7, with D perhaps TRBD2 (6 bases). Trimming cost V 6 bases and J 12 bases, with 21 bases left between them. Germline CDR1 and CDR2: MNHEY and SVGAGI. The CDR3 runs 13 residues. This chain's CDR3 is CASRTSVGGLMYF. DNA of the CDR3: TGTGCCAGCAGGACCTCGGTGGGAGGTCTAATGTACTTC.

The V call is TRBV5-1, the J call TRBJ2-3; 7 positions match TRBD1. J was trimmed by 6 bases and V by 2 bases; bases with no gene match: 6. The CDR3 sequence is 14 residues long. Germline assignment: CDR1 SGHRS and CDR2 YFSETQ. The chain's CDR3 is CASSFGQALDTQYF. In DNA, the CDR3 is TGCGCCAGCAGCTTCGGACAGGCCTTGGATACGCAGTATTTT.

The V call is TRBV5-4, the J call TRBJ2-1; no firm D call. V dropped 0 bases and J dropped 6 bases, with 4 bases sitting between them. Per germline, CDR1 SGHNT and CDR2 YYREEE (reference sequence). The CDR3 length is 12 residues. The chain's CDR3 is CASSLGANEQFF. The CDR3 region has the DNA TGTGCCAGCAGCTTGGGCGCCAATGAGCAGTTCTTC.

This sequence joins TRBV9 and TRBJ2-7; 10 bases align to TRBD1. The CDR3 is 15 residues long. V lost 4 bases to trimming and J lost 5 bases; unmatched junction nucleotides: 9. The germline V gene has CDR1 SGDLS and CDR2 YYNGEE. CDR3 sequence (DNA): TGTGCCAGCAGCCCGAGTCCCGGGACAGGGGACGAGCAGTACTTC. Translating it yields CASSPSPGTGDEQYF.

The genes are TRBV14 and TRBJ2-5, with D tentatively TRBD1 (6 bases). Germline assignment: CDR1 SGHDN and CDR2 FVKESK. The length of the CDR3 is 16 residues. V shed 3 bases and J shed 2 bases, with 16 bases lying between them. This CDR3 is CASSHIFRGLQETQYF. The CDR3 DNA is TGTGCCAGCAGCCACATATTCAGGGGATTACAAGAGACCCAGTACTTC.

V gene TRBV30 combines with J gene TRBJ2-3; 11 bases fit TRBD2. From germline, CDR1 is GTSNPN and CDR2 SVGIG (reference sequence). The CDR3 contains 14 residues. V was clipped by 5 bases and J by 6 bases; unmatched bases: 7. Here the CDR3 DNA reads TGTGCCTGGGCACTAGCGGGAGCAGGCGATACGCAGTATTTT. It yields the protein CAWALAGAGDTQYF.

This clone has just one count. The chain combines TRBV11-2 with TRBJ2-7, with D perhaps matching TRBD2 (6 bases). Germline V CDR1 and CDR2: SGHAT, FQNNGV. This CDR3 spans 15 amino acids. V lost 5 bases and J 2 bases, leaving 16 bases between the germline ends. The CDR3 coding sequence is TGTGCCAGCAGCCCTCGTGGGGGAGGCCCCTACGAGCAGTACTTC. Its translation: CASSPRGGGPYEQYF.

This clone has only one observation. This chain connects TRBV7-9 to TRBJ2-2; tentative D call: TRBD2 (7 bases). The germline gives CDR1 SEHNR, CDR2 FQNEAQ (reference sequence). Trimming removed 11 bases at V and 1 base at J, with 20 bases between. CDR3 length: 16 amino acids. In DNA form, the CDR3 reads TGTGCCCAGCAGCGGGACATGGGCGGGAACACCGGGGAGCTGTTTTTT. Amino acids: CAQQRDMGGNTGELFF.

The chain carries TRBV2 and TRBJ2-2; 12 bases agree with TRBD2. Germline V gene data show CDR1 as SNHLY and CDR2 as FYNNEI. The ends lost 5 bases at V and 7 bases at J; junction bases unmatched: 8. The CDR3 contains 16 residues. DNA for the CDR3: TGTGCCAGCAGTATATGGACTAGCGGGGTTGGCGGGGAGCTGTTTTTT. This gives the protein CASSIWTSGVGGELFF.

As DNA, the CDR3 is TGCGCCAGCAGCCAAGATCGGACTAGCGGGCCTTACAATGAGCAGTTCTTC. Amino acid sequence: CASSQDRTSGPYNEQFF. The chain employs TRBV4-1 and TRBJ2-1, with TRBD2 matching over 11 bases. V shed 0 bases, J shed 4 bases, and the junction held 5 bases outside the gene matches. Germline CDR1 MGHRA, CDR2 YSYEKL. There are 17 residues in the CDR3.

Only a few counts were recorded for this clone. The gene calls are TRBV6-5 and TRBJ2-3; D is uncertain. Germline assignment: CDR1 MNHEY and CDR2 SVGAGI. The CDR3 contains 15 residues. V dropped 6 bases and J dropped 0 bases, with 13 bases sitting between them. The CDR3 spells CASRRTTTSTDTQYF. The CDR3 DNA reads as TGTGCCAGCAGGCGAACAACTACTAGCACAGATACGCAGTATTTT.

CDR3 region: CASSLGRRELRELFF. For the CDR3, the DNA is TGTGCCAGCAGCTTAGGAAGACGGGAGCTCCGGGAGCTGTTTTTT. This chain joins TRBV7-2 and TRBJ2-2; possible D gene TRBD2, 6 bases. Germline assignment: CDR1 SGHTA and CDR2 FQGNSA. Between the trimmed V and J ends, which lost 1 base and 9 bases, there was a span of 15 bases. This CDR3 spans 15 amino acids.

This clone was seen once. V gene TRBV6-1 combines with J gene TRBJ2-7; 12 bases agree with TRBD2. V dropped 6 bases and J dropped 5; count of bases not matched to a gene: 5. The V gene's germline CDR1 is MNHNS and CDR2 SASEGT. This CDR3 has 14 residues. CDR3 bases: TGTGCCAGCAGCATGACTAGCGGGAGTCACGAGCAGTACTTC. This encodes CASSMTSGSHEQYF.

The gene calls are TRBV7-3 and TRBJ1-2; 8 nucleotides agree with TRBD1. V lost 5 bases to trimming and J lost 6 bases; unmatched junction nucleotides: 5. Germline CDR1 is SGHTA and CDR2 is FQGTGA. The CDR3 has 13 residues. The CDR3 DNA sequence: TGTGCCAGCAGCACCGGACAGGGCAATGGCTACACCTTC. It is translated as CASSTGQGNGYTF.

The chain uses TRBV11-1 and TRBJ2-1, with 7 nucleotides matching TRBD1. The CDR3 sequence is 17 residues long. From germline, CDR1 is SGHAT and CDR2 FQDESV (reference sequence). The ends lost 5 bases at V and 0 bases at J; junction bases unmatched: 10. CDR3 protein: CASSTRTGDISYNEQFF. CDR3 sequence (DNA): TGTGCCAGCAGCACTCGGACAGGCGATATCTCCTACAATGAGCAGTTCTTC.

This clone was seen just once. V gene TRBV7-6 combines with J gene TRBJ1-6, with TRBD1 identical over 7 bases. Germline assignment: CDR1 SGHVS and CDR2 FNYEAQ. The trim removed 4 bases at V and 0 bases at J, leaving 12 bases unmatched. The CDR3 consists of 19 residues. CDR3 coding DNA: TGTGCCAGCAGCTCGTACAGCTGGGACAGTAACTCCTATAATTCACCCCTCCACTTT. Translating gives CASSSYSWDSNSYNSPLHF.

This chain joins TRBV21-1 and TRBJ2-2; the tabulated D call, TRBD1, remains unverified against the DNA. TRBV21-1 is reported as a pseudogene. CDR3 size: 16 residues. CDR3 bases: TGTGCCAGCAGCAAAGGTTACAGGCCGAACACCGGGGAGCTGTTTTTT. Translating it yields CASSKGYRPNTGELFF.

This clone was picked up a small number of times. The chain combines TRBV27 with TRBJ2-7; tentative D call: TRBD1 (5 bases). The CDR3 length is 16 residues. CDR1 and CDR2 (germline): MNHEY, SMNVEV (reference sequence). V was clipped by 7 bases and J by 3 bases, with 22 bases between them. This CDR3 is CASTFQRTTGYYEQYF. For the CDR3, the DNA is TGTGCCAGCACCTTCCAGAGGACAACGGGCTACTACGAGCAGTACTTC.

This chain uses TRBV6-5 with TRBJ1-1; TRBD1 agrees at 9 bases. Per germline, CDR1 MNHEY and CDR2 SVGAGI. This CDR3 has 14 residues. Trimming took 5 bases from V and 1 from J; bases not matched to a gene: 2. CDR3 in DNA: TGTGCCAGCAGTCAGGACAGGGGGAACACTGAAGCTTTCTTT. This translates into CASSQDRGNTEAFF.

Comments on this clone: Being one base from a much bigger clone, this may be a read error. This chain joins TRBV25-1 and TRBJ1-1, with D perhaps TRBD1 (6 bases). Germline V gene data show CDR1 as MGHDK and CDR2 as SYGVNS. There are 11 residues in the CDR3. Trimming stripped 11 bases from V and 6 bases from J, with 13 bases between. CDR3 coding DNA: TGTGCCCCCCGAGGGGGGGCTGAAGCTTTCTTT. Translation gives CAPRGGAEAFF.

With respect to this clone: Germline is not matched at one junction end, which may reflect a read error. This chain connects TRBV7-7 to TRBJ2-1; 10 bases agree with TRBD2. Germline V gene data show CDR1 as SSHAT and CDR2 as FNYEAQ (reference sequence). The CDR3 contains 18 residues. The CDR3 loop is CASSLSSAGGPSYNEQFF. The CDR3 region has the DNA TGTGCTAGCAGCTTAAGTTCAGCGGGAGGGCCCTCCTACAATGAGCAGTTCTTC.

This chain links TRBV7-2 with TRBJ1-5, with a possible D match to TRBD1 (5 bases). The CDR3 spans 15 residues. Trimming removed 1 base from V and 3 bases from J, with 10 bases in between. Germline V gives CDR1 SGHTA, CDR2 FQGNSA. The CDR3 is CASSLVGRANQPQHF. Written as DNA, the CDR3 is TGTGCCAGCAGCTTAGTGGGCAGGGCCAATCAGCCCCAGCATTTT. Complete variable domain (other parts from reference TRBV7-2 and TRBJ1-5): GAGVSQSPSNKVTEKGKDVELRCDPISGHTALYWYRQSLGQGLEFLIYFQGNSAPDKSGLPSDRFSAERTGGSVSTLTIQRTQQEDSAVYLCASSLVGRANQPQHFGDGTRLSIL.

This clone was recorded once. This chain uses TRBV11-3 with TRBJ2-1; the D gene is possibly TRBD2 (7 bases). With 2 bases removed from V and 0 bases from J, the gap between germline ends came to 11 bases. This CDR3 contains 16 residues. Per the germline V gene, CDR1 is SGHNT and CDR2 is YENEEA. CDR3 in amino acids: CASSLLAGASYNEQFF. DNA of the CDR3: TGTGCCAGCAGCTTATTGGCGGGGGCCTCCTACAATGAGCAGTTCTTC.

The rearrangement uses TRBV14 and TRBJ2-5; 12 nucleotides align to TRBD2. The germline V gene encodes CDR1 SGHDN and CDR2 FVKESK. This CDR3 is built from 13 residues. J was trimmed by 11 bases and V by 7 bases; bases with no gene match: 8. The CDR3 spells CASTDVTSGRQYF. The DNA of the CDR3 is TGTGCCAGCACTGACGTGACTAGCGGGAGACAGTACTTC.

The chain has TRBV30 and TRBJ2-1; TRBD2 matches at 7 bases. The CDR3 sequence is 14 residues long. Germline V CDR1 and CDR2: GTSNPN, SVGIG (reference sequence). With V trimmed by 3 bases and J by 2 bases, 4 bases remained unmatched. CDR3 nucleotides: TGTGCCTGGAGGCAGGCGGGAGCCTACAATGAGCAGTTCTTC. The encoded protein is CAWRQAGAYNEQFF.